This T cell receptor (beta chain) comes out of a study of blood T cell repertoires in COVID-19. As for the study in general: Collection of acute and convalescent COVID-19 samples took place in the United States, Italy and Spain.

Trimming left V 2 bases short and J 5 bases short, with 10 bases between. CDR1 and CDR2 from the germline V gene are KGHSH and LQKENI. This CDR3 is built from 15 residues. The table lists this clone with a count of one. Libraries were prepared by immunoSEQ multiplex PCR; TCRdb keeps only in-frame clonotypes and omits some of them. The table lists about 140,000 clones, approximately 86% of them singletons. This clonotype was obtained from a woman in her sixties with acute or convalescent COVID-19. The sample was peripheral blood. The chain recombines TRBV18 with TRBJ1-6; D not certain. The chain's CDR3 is CASSPSTQHNSPLHF. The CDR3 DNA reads TGTGCCAGCTCACCATCGACTCAGCATAATTCACCCCTCCACTTT.